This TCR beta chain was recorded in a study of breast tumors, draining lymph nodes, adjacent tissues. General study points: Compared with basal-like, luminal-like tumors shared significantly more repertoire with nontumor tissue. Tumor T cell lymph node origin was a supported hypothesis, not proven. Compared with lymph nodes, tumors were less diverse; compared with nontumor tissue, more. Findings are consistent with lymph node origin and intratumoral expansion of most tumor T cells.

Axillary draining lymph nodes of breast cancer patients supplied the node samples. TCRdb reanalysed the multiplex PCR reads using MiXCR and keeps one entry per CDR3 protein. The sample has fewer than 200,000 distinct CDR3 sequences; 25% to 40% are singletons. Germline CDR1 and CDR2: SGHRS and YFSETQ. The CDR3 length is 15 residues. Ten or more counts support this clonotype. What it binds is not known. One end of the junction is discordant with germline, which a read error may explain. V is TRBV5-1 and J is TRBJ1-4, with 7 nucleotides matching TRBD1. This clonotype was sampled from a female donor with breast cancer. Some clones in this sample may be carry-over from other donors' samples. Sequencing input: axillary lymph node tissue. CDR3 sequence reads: CASSRTGATNEKLFF. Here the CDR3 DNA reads TGTGCCAGCAGCCGTACAGGGGCGACTAATGAAAAACTGTTTTTT.